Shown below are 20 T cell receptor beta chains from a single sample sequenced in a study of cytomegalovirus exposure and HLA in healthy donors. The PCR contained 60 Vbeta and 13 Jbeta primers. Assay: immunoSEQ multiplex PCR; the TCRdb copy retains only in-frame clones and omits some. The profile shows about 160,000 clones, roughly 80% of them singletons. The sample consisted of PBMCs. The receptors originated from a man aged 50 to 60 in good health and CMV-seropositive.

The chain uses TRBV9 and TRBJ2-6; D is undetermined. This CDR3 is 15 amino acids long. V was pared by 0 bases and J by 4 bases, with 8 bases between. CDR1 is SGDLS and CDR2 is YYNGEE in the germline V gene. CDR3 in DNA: TGTGCCAGCAGCGTAGTGGGCCAAGGGGCCAACGTCCTGACTTTC. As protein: CASSVVGQGANVLTF.

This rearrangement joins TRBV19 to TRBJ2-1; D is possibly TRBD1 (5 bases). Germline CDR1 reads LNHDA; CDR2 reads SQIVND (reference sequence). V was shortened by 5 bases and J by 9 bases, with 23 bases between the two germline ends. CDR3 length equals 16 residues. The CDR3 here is CASSAQWGGRAVEQFF. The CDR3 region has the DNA TGTGCCAGTAGTGCCCAATGGGGCGGTCGCGCCGTTGAGCAGTTCTTC.

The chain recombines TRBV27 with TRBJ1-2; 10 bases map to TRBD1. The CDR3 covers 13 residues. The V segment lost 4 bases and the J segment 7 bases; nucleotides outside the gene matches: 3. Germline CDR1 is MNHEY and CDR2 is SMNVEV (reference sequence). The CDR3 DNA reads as TGTGCCAGCAGTTCCGACAGGGGGCGTGGCTACACCTTC. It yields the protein CASSSDRGRGYTF.

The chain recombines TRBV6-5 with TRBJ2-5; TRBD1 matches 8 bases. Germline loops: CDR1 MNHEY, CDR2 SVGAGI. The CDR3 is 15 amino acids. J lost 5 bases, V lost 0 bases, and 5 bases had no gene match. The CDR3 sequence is CASSYSNRGRETQYF. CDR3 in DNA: TGTGCCAGCAGTTACTCGAACAGGGGGAGGGAGACCCAGTACTTC.

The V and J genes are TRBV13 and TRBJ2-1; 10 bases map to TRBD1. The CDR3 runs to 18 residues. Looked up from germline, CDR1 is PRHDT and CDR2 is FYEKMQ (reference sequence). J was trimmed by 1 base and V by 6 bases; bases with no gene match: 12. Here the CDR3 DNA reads TGTGCCAGCAGTCCCGGGACAGGGGTGAATGTTTCCTACAATGAGCAGTTCTTC. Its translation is CASSPGTGVNVSYNEQFF.

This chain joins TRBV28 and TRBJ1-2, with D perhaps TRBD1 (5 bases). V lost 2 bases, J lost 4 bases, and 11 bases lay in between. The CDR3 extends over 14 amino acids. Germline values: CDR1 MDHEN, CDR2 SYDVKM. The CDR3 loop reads CASSLDSLPYGYTF. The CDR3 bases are TGTGCCAGCAGTTTAGACAGTCTCCCCTATGGCTACACCTTC.

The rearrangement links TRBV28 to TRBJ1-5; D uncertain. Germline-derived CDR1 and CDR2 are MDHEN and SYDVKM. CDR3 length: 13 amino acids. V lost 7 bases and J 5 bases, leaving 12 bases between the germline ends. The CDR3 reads CASNLGTHQPQHF. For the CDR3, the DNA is TGTGCCAGCAATCTAGGCACCCATCAGCCCCAGCATTTT.

CDR3 sequence (DNA): TGTGCCAGCAGCACCAGGACAGCTGGGGCCAACGTCCTGACTTTC. Amino acid sequence: CASSTRTAGANVLTF. The chain employs TRBV7-9 and TRBJ2-6; D possibly corresponds to TRBD1 (6 bases). Germline V lookup: CDR1 SEHNR, CDR2 FQNEAQ (reference sequence). There are 15 residues in the CDR3. Trimming cost V 5 bases and J 2 bases, with 10 bases left between them. Complete variable domain (other parts from reference TRBV7-9 and TRBJ2-6): DTGVSQNPRHKITKRGQNVTFRCDPISEHNRLYWYRQTLGQGPEFLTYFQNEAQLEKSRLLSDRFSAERPKGSFSTLEIQRTEQGDSAMYLCASSTRTAGANVLTFGAGSRLTVL.

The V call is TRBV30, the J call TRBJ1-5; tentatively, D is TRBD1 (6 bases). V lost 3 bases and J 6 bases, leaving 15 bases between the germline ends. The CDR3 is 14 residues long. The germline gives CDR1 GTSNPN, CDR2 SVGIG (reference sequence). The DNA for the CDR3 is TGTGCCTGGAGAGGAACAGGGCCGGGTCAGCCCCAGCATTTT. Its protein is CAWRGTGPGQPQHF.

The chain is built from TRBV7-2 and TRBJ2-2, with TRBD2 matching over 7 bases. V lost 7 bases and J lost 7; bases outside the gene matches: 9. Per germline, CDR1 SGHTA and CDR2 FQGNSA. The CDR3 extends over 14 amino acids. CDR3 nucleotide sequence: TGTGCCAGCACTTCCGGGAGGACCAGCGGGGAGCTGTTTTTT. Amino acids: CASTSGRTSGELFF.

The DNA for the CDR3 is TGCGCCAGCAGATTGGATTCTAGCGGATCCTACGAGCAGTACTTC. It codes for CASRLDSSGSYEQYF. This chain connects TRBV10-2 to TRBJ2-7, with 7 bases that match TRBD2. The CDR3 contains 15 residues. Germline V gene lookup returns CDR1 WSHSY and CDR2 SAAADI. The J segment lost 1 base and the V segment lost 6 bases, leaving 9 bases of the junction unmatched.

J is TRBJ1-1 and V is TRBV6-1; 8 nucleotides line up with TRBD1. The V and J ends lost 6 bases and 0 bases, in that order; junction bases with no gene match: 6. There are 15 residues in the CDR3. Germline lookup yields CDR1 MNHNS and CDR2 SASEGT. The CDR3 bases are TGTGCCAGCAGGGCCAGGACAGGGTTGAACACTGAAGCTTTCTTT. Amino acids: CASRARTGLNTEAFF.

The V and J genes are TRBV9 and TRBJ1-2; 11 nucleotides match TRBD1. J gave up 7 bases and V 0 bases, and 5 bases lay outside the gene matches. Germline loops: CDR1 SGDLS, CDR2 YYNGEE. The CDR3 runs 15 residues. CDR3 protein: CASSVGGQGAFGYTF. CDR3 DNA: TGTGCCAGCAGCGTAGGTGGACAGGGGGCATTTGGCTACACCTTC.

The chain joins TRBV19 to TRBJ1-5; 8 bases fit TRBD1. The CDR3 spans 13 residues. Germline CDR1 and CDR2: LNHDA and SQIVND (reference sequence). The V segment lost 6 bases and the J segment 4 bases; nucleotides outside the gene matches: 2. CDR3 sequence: CASRDRVNQPQHF. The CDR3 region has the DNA TGTGCCAGTAGGGACAGGGTTAATCAGCCCCAGCATTTT.

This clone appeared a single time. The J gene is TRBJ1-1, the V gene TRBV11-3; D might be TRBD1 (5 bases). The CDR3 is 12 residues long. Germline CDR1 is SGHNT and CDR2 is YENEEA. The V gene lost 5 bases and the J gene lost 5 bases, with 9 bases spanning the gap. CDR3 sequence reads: CASSAGGTEAFF. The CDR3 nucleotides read TGTGCCAGCAGCGCGGGGGGGACTGAAGCTTTCTTT.

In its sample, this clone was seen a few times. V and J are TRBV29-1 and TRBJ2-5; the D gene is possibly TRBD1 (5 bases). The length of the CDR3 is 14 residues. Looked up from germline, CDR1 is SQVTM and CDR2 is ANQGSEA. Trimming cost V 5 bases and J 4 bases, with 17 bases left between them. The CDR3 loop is CSVSLTVVGETQYF. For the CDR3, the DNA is TGCAGCGTTTCCTTGACAGTGGTAGGAGAGACCCAGTACTTC.

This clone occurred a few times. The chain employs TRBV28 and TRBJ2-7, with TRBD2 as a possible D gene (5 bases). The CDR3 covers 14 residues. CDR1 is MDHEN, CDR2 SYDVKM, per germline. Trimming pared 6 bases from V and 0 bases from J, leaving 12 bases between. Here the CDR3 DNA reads TGTGCCAGCAGCTCTCCCGGGAACTCCTACGAGCAGTACTTC. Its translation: CASSSPGNSYEQYF.

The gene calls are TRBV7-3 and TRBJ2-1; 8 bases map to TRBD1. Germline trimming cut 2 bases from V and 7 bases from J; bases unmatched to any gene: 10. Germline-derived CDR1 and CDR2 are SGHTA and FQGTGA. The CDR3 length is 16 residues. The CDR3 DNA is TGTGCCAGCAGCTTACTTCAGGGGGCGAGGGAGAATGAGCAGTTCTTC. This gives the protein CASSLLQGARENEQFF.

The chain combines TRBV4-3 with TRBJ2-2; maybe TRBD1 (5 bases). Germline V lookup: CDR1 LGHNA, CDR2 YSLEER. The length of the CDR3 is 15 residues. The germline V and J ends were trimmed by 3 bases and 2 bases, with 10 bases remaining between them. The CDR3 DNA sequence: TGCGCCAGCAGCCAGGCCGACAGCAACACCGGGGAGCTGTTTTTT. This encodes CASSQADSNTGELFF.

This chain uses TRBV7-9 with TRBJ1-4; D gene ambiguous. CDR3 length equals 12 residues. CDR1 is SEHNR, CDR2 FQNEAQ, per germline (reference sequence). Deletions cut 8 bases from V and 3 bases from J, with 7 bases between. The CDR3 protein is CASRVANEKLFF. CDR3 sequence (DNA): TGTGCCAGCCGGGTAGCTAATGAAAAACTGTTTTTT.